The 26 T cell receptor beta chains below all came from one sample that was sequenced in a study of blood T cell repertoires in COVID-19. Generated by immunoSEQ multiplex PCR, the TCRdb table keeps only in-frame clones and is missing some. The sample lists roughly 280,000 clones, around 90% occurring once. The specimen sequenced was peripheral blood. The receptors stem from a woman aged 60 to 75 with COVID-19, enrolled during active disease.

The rearrangement joins TRBV5-5 to TRBJ1-2; D might be TRBD1 (5 bases). With 4 bases removed from V and 5 bases from J, the gap between germline ends came to 15 bases. This CDR3 has 14 amino acids. The V gene's germline CDR1 is SGHKS and CDR2 YYEKEE (reference sequence). The CDR3 region is CASSLLVAGYGYTF. CDR3 DNA sequence: TGTGCCAGCAGCCTGTTGGTGGCAGGGTATGGCTACACCTTC.

Only one count was recorded for this clone. This chain's CDR3 is CASSLQGETEAFF. DNA for the CDR3: TGTGCCAGCAGTTTACAGGGGGAGACTGAAGCTTTCTTT. The V gene is TRBV28, the J gene TRBJ1-1; TRBD1 matches at 7 bases. The CDR3 has 13 amino acids. CDR1 MDHEN and CDR2 SYDVKM come from the germline V gene. Unmatched junction bases numbered 2, after V lost 2 bases and J lost 5 bases. The full variable domain, in which reference TRBV28 and TRBJ1-1 provide the parts outside the CDR3, is DVKVTQSSRYLVKRTGEKVFLECVQDMDHENMFWYRQDPGLGLRLIYFSYDVKMKEKGDIPEGYSVSREKKERFSLILESASTNQTSMYLCASSLQGETEAFFGQGTRLTVV.

V usage is TRBV19 and J usage is TRBJ2-1, with TRBD2 matching 9 bases. The CDR3 consists of 15 residues. Germline-derived CDR1 and CDR2 are LNHDA and SQIVND (reference sequence). The J segment lost 6 bases and the V segment lost 6 bases, leaving 9 bases of the junction unmatched. CDR3 residues: CASSTTSGRTNEQFF. CDR3 DNA sequence: TGTGCCAGTAGCACAACTAGCGGGCGGACCAATGAGCAGTTCTTC.

This chain joins TRBV7-8 and TRBJ2-7, with 7 bases lining up with TRBD1. J gave up 3 bases and V 5 bases, and 7 bases lay outside the gene matches. The germline gives CDR1 SGHVS, CDR2 FQNEAQ. This CDR3 comprises 14 residues. The CDR3 region is CASSLPRGYYEQYF. In DNA, the CDR3 is TGTGCCAGCAGCCTCCCCAGGGGGTACTACGAGCAGTACTTC.

This clone was recorded a few times. This chain connects TRBV7-3 to TRBJ2-1; a weak D match, TRBD2 (6 bases). Germline CDR1 and CDR2: SGHTA and FQGTGA. Trimming left V 4 bases short and J 2 bases short, with 12 bases between. The CDR3 totals 15 residues. The CDR3 DNA reads TGTGCCAGCAGCTCGGGAGCAGTAACCTACAATGAGCAGTTCTTC. Amino acid sequence: CASSSGAVTYNEQFF. Filled out from reference TRBV7-3 and TRBJ2-1, the complete variable domain reads GAGVSQTPSNKVTEKGKYVELRCDPISGHTALYWYRQSLGQGPEFLIYFQGTGAADDSGLPNDRFFAVRPEGSVSTLKIQRTERGDSAVYLCASSSGAVTYNEQFFGPGTRLTVL.

The chain has TRBV27 and TRBJ1-2, with TRBD1 as a possible D gene (6 bases). Germline CDR1 reads MNHEY; CDR2 reads SMNVEV (reference sequence). Between the trimmed V and J ends, which lost 2 bases and 2 bases, there was a span of 12 bases. CDR3 length: 15 residues. The CDR3 sequence is CASSLPQGRNYGYTF. CDR3 nucleotide sequence: TGTGCCAGCAGTTTACCTCAGGGGCGCAACTATGGCTACACCTTC.

The chain is built from TRBV7-6 and TRBJ1-5; D uncertain. Looked up from germline, CDR1 is SGHVS and CDR2 is FNYEAQ. The CDR3 has 16 amino acids. Trimming stripped 3 bases from V and 2 bases from J, with 14 bases between. CDR3 DNA sequence: TGTGCCAGCAGCTTGAGGGTCCGGTCGGGCAATCAGCCCCAGCATTTT. This translates into CASSLRVRSGNQPQHF.

This sequence joins TRBV7-2 and TRBJ1-2, with 11 bases matching TRBD1. CDR1 is SGHTA, CDR2 FQGNSA, per germline. V lost 1 base to trimming and J lost 4 bases; unmatched junction nucleotides: 5. The CDR3 consists of 16 residues. CDR3 loop: CASSLDWTGGPYGYTF. CDR3 sequence (DNA): TGTGCCAGCAGCTTAGACTGGACAGGGGGCCCCTATGGCTACACCTTC.

The chain employs TRBV7-9 and TRBJ1-5, with D unresolved. CDR1 is SEHNR and CDR2 is FQNEAQ in the germline V gene (reference sequence). This CDR3 has 12 amino acids. V was pared by 5 bases and J by 5 bases, with 7 bases between. The CDR3 nucleotides are TGTGCCAGCAGCGACGGGTATCAGCCCCAGCATTTT. Translated: CASSDGYQPQHF.

This chain joins TRBV23-1 and TRBJ1-5; maybe TRBD1 (5 bases). TRBV23-1 is labeled an ORF, and its function is uncertain. V was clipped by 8 bases and J by 2 bases, with 16 bases between them. The length of the CDR3 is 15 residues. CDR3 nucleotide sequence: TGCGCCAGCGGAAGTCGCGGGGGTCGCAATCAGCCCCAGCATTTT. It encodes CASGSRGGRNQPQHF.

The genes are TRBV5-1 and TRBJ2-2; 9 positions agree with TRBD1. Germline V lookup: CDR1 SGHRS, CDR2 YFSETQ. The V and J ends lost 4 bases and 3 bases, in that order; junction bases with no gene match: 1. The CDR3 length is 14 residues. CDR3 residues: CASSRDRDTGELFF. CDR3 nucleotides: TGCGCCAGCAGCAGGGACAGGGACACCGGGGAGCTGTTTTTT. The full variable domain, rest sourced from reference TRBV5-1 and TRBJ2-2, is KAGVTQTPRYLIKTRGQQVTLSCSPISGHRSVSWYQQTPGQGLQFLFEYFSETQRNKGNFPGRFSGRQFSNSRSEMNVSTLELGDSALYLCASSRDRDTGELFFGEGSRLTVL.

The chain uses TRBV10-3 and TRBJ2-4, with D perhaps matching TRBD2 (6 bases). CDR1 and CDR2 from the germline V gene are ENHRY and SYGVKD. V gave up 1 base and J gave up 7 bases, with 11 bases separating them. CDR3 length equals 14 residues. The CDR3 DNA reads as TGTGCCATCAGTGAGTACGGGAGTGATAACATTCAGTACTTC. This codes for CAISEYGSDNIQYF.

The chain recombines TRBV30 with TRBJ1-2, with 7 bases aligning to TRBD1. CDR3 length: 12 amino acids. CDR1 and CDR2 (germline): GTSNPN, SVGIG (reference sequence). V gave up 4 bases and J gave up 6 bases; unmatched junction bases: 5. For the CDR3, the DNA is TGTGCCTGGATAGGGCAGGGGGATGGCTACACCTTC. Encoded protein: CAWIGQGDGYTF. The full variable domain, in which reference TRBV30 and TRBJ1-2 provide the parts outside the CDR3, is SQTIHQWPATLVQPVGSPLSLECTVEGTSNPNLYWYRQAAGRGLQLLFYSVGIGQISSEVPQNLSASRPQDRQFILSSKKLLLSDSGFYLCAWIGQGDGYTFGSGTRLTVV.

The chain has TRBV28 and TRBJ2-1; TRBD1 agrees at 7 bases. From germline, CDR1 is MDHEN and CDR2 SYDVKM. With V trimmed by 5 bases and J by 8 bases, 3 bases remained unmatched. The CDR3 is 12 residues long. This chain's CDR3 is CASSQQGHEQFF. CDR3 coding DNA: TGTGCCAGCAGTCAACAGGGGCATGAGCAGTTCTTC.

The chain combines TRBV6-1 with TRBJ2-1; 8 positions match TRBD1. The junction had 13 bases not matched to a gene; V was cut back by 0 bases and J by 3 bases. The CDR3 has 19 amino acids. Germline CDR1 reads MNHNS; CDR2 reads SASEGT. CDR3 bases: TGTGCCAGCAGTGAAGCCCAGCAGGGGGCAGGCAGGCGCTACAATGAGCAGTTCTTC. Encoded protein: CASSEAQQGAGRRYNEQFF.

V usage is TRBV28 and J usage is TRBJ2-5; TRBD2 matches at 10 bases. The CDR3 consists of 15 residues. V trimming: 6 bases; J trimming: 1 base; junction bases outside the gene matches: 5. Germline V gene data show CDR1 as MDHEN and CDR2 as SYDVKM. In DNA, the CDR3 is TGTGCCAGCAGCATCCGGACTAGCGGCCAAGAGACCCAGTACTTC. Its translation is CASSIRTSGQETQYF.

The chain recombines TRBV5-1 with TRBJ2-5; TRBD2 is a possible D gene (5 bases). Trimming took off 2 bases at V and 7 bases at J, with 12 bases between the two ends. The CDR3 is 13 residues long. Germline assignment: CDR1 SGHRS and CDR2 YFSETQ. CDR3 coding DNA: TGCGCCAGCAGCTTTTCGGGGAGTGGGACCCAGTACTTC. Amino acid sequence: CASSFSGSGTQYF.

The chain recombines TRBV7-3 with TRBJ2-3, with 7 bases identical to TRBD2. Germline V CDR1 and CDR2: SGHTA, FQGTGA. The trim removed 5 bases at V and 5 bases at J, leaving 10 bases unmatched. This CDR3 has 15 residues. The CDR3 region is CASSPKGTTGDTQYF. The CDR3 bases are TGTGCCAGCAGCCCTAAAGGGACTACCGGAGATACGCAGTATTTT.

The rearrangement links TRBV5-4 to TRBJ1-1; D might be TRBD1 (5 bases). Trimming left V 4 bases short and J 1 base short, with 8 bases between. The CDR3 contains 13 residues. Germline CDR1 is SGHNT and CDR2 is YYREEE (reference sequence). CDR3 amino acids: CASSHGQNTEAFF. Written as DNA, the CDR3 is TGTGCCAGCAGCCACGGACAGAACACTGAAGCTTTCTTT. Full variable domain (missing parts from reference TRBV5-4 and TRBJ1-1): ETGVTQSPTHLIKTRGQQVTLRCSSQSGHNTVSWYQQALGQGPQFIFQYYREEENGRGNFPPRFSGLQFPNYSSELNVNALELDDSALYLCASSHGQNTEAFFGQGTRLTVV.

The V call is TRBV18, the J call TRBJ1-1; TRBD1 agrees at 7 bases. The CDR3 is made up of 18 amino acids. The V segment lost 2 bases and the J segment 0 bases; nucleotides outside the gene matches: 12. Looked up from germline, CDR1 is KGHSH and CDR2 is LQKENI. CDR3: CASSPSFAQGVMNTEAFF. The CDR3 region has the DNA TGTGCCAGCTCACCATCCTTCGCGCAGGGGGTAATGAACACTGAAGCTTTCTTT.

This clone was observed once. V gene TRBV5-4 combines with J gene TRBJ1-1; 8 bases line up with TRBD1. The CDR3 runs 15 residues. V was clipped by 1 base and J by 5 bases; unmatched bases: 7. The germline CDR1 and CDR2 sequences are SGHNT and YYREEE (reference sequence). For the CDR3, the DNA is TGTGCCAGCAGCTTGTATCAGGGGGCTGGAACTGAAGCTTTCTTT. It translates to CASSLYQGAGTEAFF.

Only a few counts were recorded for this clone. The chain uses TRBV30 and TRBJ1-6; a weak D match, TRBD1 (6 bases). Germline V gives CDR1 GTSNPN, CDR2 SVGIG (reference sequence). V gave up 3 bases and J gave up 9 bases, with 15 bases separating them. The length of the CDR3 is 14 residues. The chain's CDR3 is CAWSPGVAASPLHF. The CDR3 DNA is TGTGCCTGGAGCCCAGGGGTGGCGGCTTCACCCCTCCACTTT.

The genes are TRBV6-5 and TRBJ2-7; possibly TRBD2 for D (5 bases). The CDR3 is made up of 15 amino acids. Germline V lookup: CDR1 MNHEY, CDR2 SVGAGI. V was cut by 6 bases and J by 4 bases, with 19 bases left in between. The CDR3 loop reads CASRRTYRGSYEQYF. Here the CDR3 DNA reads TGTGCCAGCAGAAGAACCTACCGGGGAAGTTACGAGCAGTACTTC.

This rearrangement joins TRBV7-2 to TRBJ1-1; the D gene is possibly TRBD1 (5 bases). V lost 4 bases and J 1 base, leaving 13 bases between the germline ends. CDR1 is SGHTA, CDR2 FQGNSA, per germline. The CDR3 contains 15 residues. The CDR3 DNA is TGTGCCAGCAGCTCTTTACCTACAGGGAACACTGAAGCTTTCTTT. As protein: CASSSLPTGNTEAFF.

The V and J genes are TRBV18 and TRBJ2-2, with 7 bases fitting TRBD1. Trimming took 1 base from V and 0 from J; bases not matched to a gene: 8. The CDR3 sequence is 18 residues long. Germline-derived CDR1 and CDR2 are KGHSH and LQKENI. The CDR3 coding sequence is TGTGCCAGCTCACCACAGGAGACAGGGCCGACGAACACCGGGGAGCTGTTTTTT. Protein: CASSPQETGPTNTGELFF.

The chain is built from TRBV5-4 and TRBJ2-7; TRBD1 matches at 11 bases. CDR1 and CDR2 from the germline V gene are SGHNT and YYREEE (reference sequence). V lost 4 bases and J lost 1; bases outside the gene matches: 10. The CDR3 sequence is 17 residues long. Here the CDR3 reads CASSTRRTGGASYEQYF. CDR3 nucleotides: TGTGCCAGCAGCACCCGTCGGACAGGGGGCGCGTCCTACGAGCAGTACTTC.